Each of the 2 T cell receptor beta chains below was sequenced from the same sample in a study of shared clonotypes between healthy human individuals (TCRdb year 2020). Library construction relied on the immunoSEQ multiplex PCR assay. In TCRdb, the immuneACCESS table is reduced to in-frame sequences with V and J assigned. These tables do not hold every clone; where another copy was compared, an unresolved V gene accounts for under half, and the others remain unexplained. This sample lists some 1 million clones; about 76% were detected once. 1.2% to 1.5% of the sample is taken by the ten largest. Material: memory CD4+ T cells sorted from blood. The sample's cell subset or site label, decoded: CD45RA-negative fraction. All receptors come from a man aged 18 to 30 in good health.

A note on this clone: This CDR3 is also generated by other DNA sequences in the sample. The rearrangement links TRBV11-2 to TRBJ1-1, with D uncertain. The germline gives CDR1 SGHAT, CDR2 FQNNGV. The CDR3 loop spans 13 amino acids. V was clipped by 6 bases and J by 0 bases, with 8 bases between them. Written as DNA, the CDR3 is TGTGCCAGCAGTTTAATGATGAACACTGAAGCTTTCTTT. Translation: CASSLMMNTEAFF. The entire variable domain, with the rest obtained from reference TRBV11-2 and TRBJ1-1, is as follows: EAGVAQSPRYKIIEKRQSVAFWCNPISGHATLYWYQQILGQGPKLLIQFQNNGVVDDSQLPKDRFSAERLKGVDSTLKIQPAKLEDSAVYLCASSLMMNTEAFFGQGTRLTVV.

The rearrangement uses TRBV9 and TRBJ2-3; tentative D call: TRBD2 (5 bases). Trimming cost V 0 bases and J 9 bases, with 17 bases left between them. Germline CDR1 and CDR2: SGDLS and YYNGEE. The CDR3 is 15 residues long. CDR3 sequence reads: CASSVDPGSSGTQYF. The CDR3 DNA sequence: TGTGCCAGCAGCGTAGACCCGGGCTCGAGCGGAACGCAGTATTTT.